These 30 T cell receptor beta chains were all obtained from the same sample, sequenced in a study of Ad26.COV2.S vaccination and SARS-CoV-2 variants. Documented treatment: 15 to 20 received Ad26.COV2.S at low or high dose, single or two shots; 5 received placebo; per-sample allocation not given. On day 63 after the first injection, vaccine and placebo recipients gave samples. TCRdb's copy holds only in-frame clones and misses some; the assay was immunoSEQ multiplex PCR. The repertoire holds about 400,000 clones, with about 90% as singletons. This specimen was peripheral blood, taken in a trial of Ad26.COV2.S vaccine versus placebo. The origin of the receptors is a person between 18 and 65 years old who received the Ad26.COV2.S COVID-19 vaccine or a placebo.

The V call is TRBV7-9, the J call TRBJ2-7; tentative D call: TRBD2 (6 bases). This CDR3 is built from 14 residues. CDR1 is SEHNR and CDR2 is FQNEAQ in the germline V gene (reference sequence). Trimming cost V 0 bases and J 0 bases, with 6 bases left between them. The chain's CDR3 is CASSLAGGSYEQYF. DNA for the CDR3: TGTGCCAGCAGCTTAGCGGGGGGCTCCTACGAGCAGTACTTC. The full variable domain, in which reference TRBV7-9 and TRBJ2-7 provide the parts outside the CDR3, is DTGVSQNPRHKITKRGQNVTFRCDPISEHNRLYWYRQTLGQGPEFLTYFQNEAQLEKSRLLSDRFSAERPKGSFSTLEIQRTEQGDSAMYLCASSLAGGSYEQYFGPGTRLTVT.

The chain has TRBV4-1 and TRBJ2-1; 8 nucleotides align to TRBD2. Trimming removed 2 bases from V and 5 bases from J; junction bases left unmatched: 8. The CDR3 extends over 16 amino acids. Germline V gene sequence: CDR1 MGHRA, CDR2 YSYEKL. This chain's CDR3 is CASSQIGAGEDNEQFF. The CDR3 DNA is TGCGCCAGCAGCCAAATAGGAGCGGGGGAGGACAATGAGCAGTTCTTC.

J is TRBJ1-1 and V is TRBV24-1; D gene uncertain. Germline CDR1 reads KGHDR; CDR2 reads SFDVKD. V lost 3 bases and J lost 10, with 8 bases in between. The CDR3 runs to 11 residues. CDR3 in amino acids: CATSDGMVAFF. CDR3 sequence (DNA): TGTGCCACCAGTGATGGGATGGTAGCTTTCTTT.

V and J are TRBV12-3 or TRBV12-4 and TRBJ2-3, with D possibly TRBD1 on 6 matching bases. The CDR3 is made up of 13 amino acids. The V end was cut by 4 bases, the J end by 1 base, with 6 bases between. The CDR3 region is CASSWTGTDTQYF. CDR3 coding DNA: TGTGCCAGCAGTTGGACAGGCACAGATACGCAGTATTTT.

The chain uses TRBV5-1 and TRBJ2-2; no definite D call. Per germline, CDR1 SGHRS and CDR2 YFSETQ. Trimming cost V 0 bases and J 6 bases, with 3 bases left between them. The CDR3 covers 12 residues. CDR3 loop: CASSLAPGELFF. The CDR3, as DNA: TGCGCCAGCAGCTTGGCCCCCGGGGAGCTGTTTTTT.

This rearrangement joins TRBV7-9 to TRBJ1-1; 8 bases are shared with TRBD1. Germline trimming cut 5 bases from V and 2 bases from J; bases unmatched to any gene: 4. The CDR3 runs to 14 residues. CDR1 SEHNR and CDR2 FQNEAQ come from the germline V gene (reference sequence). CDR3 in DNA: TGTGCCAGCAGCAGACAGGGGTCCAACACTGAAGCTTTCTTT. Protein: CASSRQGSNTEAFF.

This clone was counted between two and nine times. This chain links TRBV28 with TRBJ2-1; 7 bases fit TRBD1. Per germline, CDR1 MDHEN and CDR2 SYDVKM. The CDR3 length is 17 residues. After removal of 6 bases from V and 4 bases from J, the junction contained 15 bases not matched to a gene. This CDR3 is CASSPLDRSRDYNEQFF. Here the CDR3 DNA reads TGTGCCAGCAGCCCTTTGGACAGGAGCAGGGATTACAATGAGCAGTTCTTC. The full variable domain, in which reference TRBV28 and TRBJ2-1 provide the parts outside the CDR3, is DVKVTQSSRYLVKRTGEKVFLECVQDMDHENMFWYRQDPGLGLRLIYFSYDVKMKEKGDIPEGYSVSREKKERFSLILESASTNQTSMYLCASSPLDRSRDYNEQFFGPGTRLTVL.

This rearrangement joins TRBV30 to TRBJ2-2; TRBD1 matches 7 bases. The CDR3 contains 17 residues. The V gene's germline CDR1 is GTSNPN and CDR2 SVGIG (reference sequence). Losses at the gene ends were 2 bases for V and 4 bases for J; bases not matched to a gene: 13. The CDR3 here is CAWSTPGLYRGTGELFF. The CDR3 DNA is TGTGCCTGGAGTACTCCCGGGCTTTACAGGGGCACCGGGGAGCTGTTTTTT. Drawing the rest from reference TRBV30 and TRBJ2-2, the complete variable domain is SQTIHQWPATLVQPVGSPLSLECTVEGTSNPNLYWYRQAAGRGLQLLFYSVGIGQISSEVPQNLSASRPQDRQFILSSKKLLLSDSGFYLCAWSTPGLYRGTGELFFGEGSRLTVL.

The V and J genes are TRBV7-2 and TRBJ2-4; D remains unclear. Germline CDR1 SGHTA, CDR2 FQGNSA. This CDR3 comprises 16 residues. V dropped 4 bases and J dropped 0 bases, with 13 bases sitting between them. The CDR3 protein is CASSSHRELAKNIQYF. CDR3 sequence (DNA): TGTGCCAGCAGCTCGCATAGGGAACTAGCCAAAAACATTCAGTACTTC.

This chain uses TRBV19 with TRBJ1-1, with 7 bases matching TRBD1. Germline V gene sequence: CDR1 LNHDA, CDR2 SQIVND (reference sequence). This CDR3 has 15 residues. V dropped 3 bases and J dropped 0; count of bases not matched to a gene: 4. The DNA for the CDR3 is TGTGCCAGTAGTATTACAGGGGCCCTGAACACTGAAGCTTTCTTT. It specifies CASSITGALNTEAFF.

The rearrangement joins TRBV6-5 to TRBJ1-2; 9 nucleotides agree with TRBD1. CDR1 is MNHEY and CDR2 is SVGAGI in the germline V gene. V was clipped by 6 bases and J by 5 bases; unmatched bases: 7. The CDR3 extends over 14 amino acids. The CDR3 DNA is TGTGCCAGCAGGGCGACAGGGACAGGGTATGGCTACACCTTC. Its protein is CASRATGTGYGYTF.

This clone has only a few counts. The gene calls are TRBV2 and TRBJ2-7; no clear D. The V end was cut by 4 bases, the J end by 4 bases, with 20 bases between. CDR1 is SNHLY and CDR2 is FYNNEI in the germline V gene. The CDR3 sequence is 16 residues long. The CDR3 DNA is TGTGCCAGCAGTGGGGTGCACGCCGAGAACCCTTACGAGCAGTACTTC. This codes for CASSGVHAENPYEQYF.

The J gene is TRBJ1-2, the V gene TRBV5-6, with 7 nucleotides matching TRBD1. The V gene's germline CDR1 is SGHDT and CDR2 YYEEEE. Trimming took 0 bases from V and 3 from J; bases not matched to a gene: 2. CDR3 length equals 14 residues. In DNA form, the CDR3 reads TGTGCCAGCAGCTTGGTGACAGGGTACTATGGCTACACCTTC. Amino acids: CASSLVTGYYGYTF.

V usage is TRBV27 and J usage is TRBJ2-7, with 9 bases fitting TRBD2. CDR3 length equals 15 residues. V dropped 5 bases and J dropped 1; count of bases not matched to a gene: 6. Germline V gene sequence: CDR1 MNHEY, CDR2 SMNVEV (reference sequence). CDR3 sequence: CASSGTSKKSYEQYF. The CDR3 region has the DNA TGTGCCAGCAGTGGGACTAGCAAAAAATCCTACGAGCAGTACTTC.

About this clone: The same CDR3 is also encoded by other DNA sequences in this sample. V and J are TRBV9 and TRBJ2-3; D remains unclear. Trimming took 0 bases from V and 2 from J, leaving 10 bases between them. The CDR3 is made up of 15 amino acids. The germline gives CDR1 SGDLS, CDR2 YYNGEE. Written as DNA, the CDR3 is TGTGCCAGCAGCGTAGAAGGTGACTCCACAGATACGCAGTATTTT. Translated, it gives CASSVEGDSTDTQYF. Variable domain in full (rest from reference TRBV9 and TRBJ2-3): DSGVTQTPKHLITATGQRVTLRCSPRSGDLSVYWYQQSLDQGLQFLIQYYNGEERAKGNILERFSAQQFPDLHSELNLSSLELGDSALYFCASSVEGDSTDTQYFGPGTRLTVL.

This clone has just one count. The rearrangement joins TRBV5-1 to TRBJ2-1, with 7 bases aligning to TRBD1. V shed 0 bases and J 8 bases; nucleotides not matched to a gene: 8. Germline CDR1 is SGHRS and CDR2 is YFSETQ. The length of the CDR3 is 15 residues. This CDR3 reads CASSLGRRGLDEQFF. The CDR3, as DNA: TGCGCCAGCAGCTTGGGCCGTAGGGGGCTCGATGAGCAGTTCTTC.

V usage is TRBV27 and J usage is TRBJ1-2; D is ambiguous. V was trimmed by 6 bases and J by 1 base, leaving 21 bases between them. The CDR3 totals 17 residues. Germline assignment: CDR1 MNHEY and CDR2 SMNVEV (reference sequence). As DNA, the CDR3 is TGTGCCAGCAGAGCCGGGCCTTTCCCAGAGAGTAACTATGGCTACACCTTC. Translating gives CASRAGPFPESNYGYTF.

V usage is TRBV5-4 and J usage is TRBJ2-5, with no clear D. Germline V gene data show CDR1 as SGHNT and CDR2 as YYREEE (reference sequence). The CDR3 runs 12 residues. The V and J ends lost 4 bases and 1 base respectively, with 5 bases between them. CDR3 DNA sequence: TGTGCCAGCAGCCGGACCCAAGAGACCCAGTACTTC. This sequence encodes CASSRTQETQYF.

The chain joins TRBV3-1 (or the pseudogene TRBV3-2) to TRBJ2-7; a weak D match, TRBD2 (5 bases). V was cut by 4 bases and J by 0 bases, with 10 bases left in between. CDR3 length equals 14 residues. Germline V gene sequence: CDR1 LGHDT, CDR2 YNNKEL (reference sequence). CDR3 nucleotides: TGTGCCAGCAGCCTGAGGACTCGCTCCTACGAGCAGTACTTC. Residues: CASSLRTRSYEQYF.

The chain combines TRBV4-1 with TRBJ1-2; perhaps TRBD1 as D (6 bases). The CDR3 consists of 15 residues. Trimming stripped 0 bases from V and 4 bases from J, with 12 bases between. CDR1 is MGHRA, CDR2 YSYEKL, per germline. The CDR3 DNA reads TGCGCCAGCAGCCAAGATATCGGGGGGGCCTATGGCTACACCTTC. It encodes CASSQDIGGAYGYTF.

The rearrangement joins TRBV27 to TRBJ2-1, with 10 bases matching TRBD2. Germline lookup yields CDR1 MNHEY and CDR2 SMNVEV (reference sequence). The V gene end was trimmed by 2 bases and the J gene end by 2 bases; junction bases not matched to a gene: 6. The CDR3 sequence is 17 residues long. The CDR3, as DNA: TGTGCCAGCAGTTTAACTAGCGGGGCGGCTGCCTACAATGAGCAGTTCTTC. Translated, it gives CASSLTSGAAAYNEQFF.

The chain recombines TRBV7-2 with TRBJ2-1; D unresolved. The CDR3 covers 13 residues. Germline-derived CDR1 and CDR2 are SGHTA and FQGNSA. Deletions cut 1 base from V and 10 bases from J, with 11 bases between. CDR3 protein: CASSLVSPREQFF. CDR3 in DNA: TGTGCCAGCAGCTTAGTATCCCCCAGAGAGCAGTTCTTC. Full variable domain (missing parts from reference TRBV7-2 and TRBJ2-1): GAGVSQSPSNKVTEKGKDVELRCDPISGHTALYWYRQSLGQGLEFLIYFQGNSAPDKSGLPSDRFSAERTGGSVSTLTIQRTQQEDSAVYLCASSLVSPREQFFGPGTRLTVL.

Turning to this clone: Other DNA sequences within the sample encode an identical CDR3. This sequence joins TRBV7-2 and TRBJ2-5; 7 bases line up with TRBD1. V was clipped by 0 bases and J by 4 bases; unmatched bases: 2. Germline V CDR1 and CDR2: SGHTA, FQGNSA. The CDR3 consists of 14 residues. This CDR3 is CASSLAGGGETQYF. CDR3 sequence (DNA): TGTGCCAGCAGCTTAGCAGGGGGCGGAGAGACCCAGTACTTC.

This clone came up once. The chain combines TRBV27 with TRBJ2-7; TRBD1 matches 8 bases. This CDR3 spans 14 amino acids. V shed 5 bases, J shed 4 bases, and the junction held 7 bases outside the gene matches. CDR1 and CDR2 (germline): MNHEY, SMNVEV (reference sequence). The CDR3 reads CASSPSRTGYEQYF. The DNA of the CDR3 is TGTGCCAGCAGTCCCTCCCGGACAGGGTACGAGCAGTACTTC.

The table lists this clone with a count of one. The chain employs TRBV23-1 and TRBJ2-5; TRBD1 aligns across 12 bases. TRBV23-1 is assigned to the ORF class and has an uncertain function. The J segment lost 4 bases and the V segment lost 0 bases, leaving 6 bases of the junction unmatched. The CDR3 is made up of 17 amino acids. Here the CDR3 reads CASSQSLGTGGGETQYF. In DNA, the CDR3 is TGCGCCAGCAGTCAATCGTTAGGGACAGGGGGCGGAGAGACCCAGTACTTC.

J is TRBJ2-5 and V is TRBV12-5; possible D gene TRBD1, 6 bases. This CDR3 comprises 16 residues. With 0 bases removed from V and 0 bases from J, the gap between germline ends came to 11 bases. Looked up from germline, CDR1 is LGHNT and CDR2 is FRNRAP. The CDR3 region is CASGLVPTGYQETQYF. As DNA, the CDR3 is TGTGCTAGTGGTTTGGTCCCCACAGGGTACCAAGAGACCCAGTACTTC. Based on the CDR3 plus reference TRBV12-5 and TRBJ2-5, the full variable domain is DARVTQTPRHKVTEMGQEVTMRCQPILGHNTVFWYRQTMMQGLELLAYFRNRAPLDDSGMPKDRFSAEMPDATLATLKIQPSEPRDSAVYFCASGLVPTGYQETQYFGPGTRLLVL.

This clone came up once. CDR3 in amino acids: CASSLAGANSPLHF. In DNA, the CDR3 is TGTGCCAGCAGCTTAGCAGGGGCCAATTCACCCCTCCACTTT. V gene TRBV7-2 combines with J gene TRBJ1-6; tentative D call: TRBD1 (5 bases). CDR1 SGHTA and CDR2 FQGNSA come from the germline V gene. The ends were cut back, 0 bases at V and 7 bases at J, with 7 bases in the middle. The CDR3 loop spans 14 amino acids. Full variable domain (missing parts from reference TRBV7-2 and TRBJ1-6): GAGVSQSPSNKVTEKGKDVELRCDPISGHTALYWYRQSLGQGLEFLIYFQGNSAPDKSGLPSDRFSAERTGGSVSTLTIQRTQQEDSAVYLCASSLAGANSPLHFGNGTRLTVT.

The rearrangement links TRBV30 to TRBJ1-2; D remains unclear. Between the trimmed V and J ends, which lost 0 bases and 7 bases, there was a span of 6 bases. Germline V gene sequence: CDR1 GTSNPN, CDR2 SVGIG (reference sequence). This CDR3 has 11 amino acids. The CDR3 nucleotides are TGTGCCTGGAGTGTACTGGGTGGCTACACCTTC. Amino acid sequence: CAWSVLGGYTF.

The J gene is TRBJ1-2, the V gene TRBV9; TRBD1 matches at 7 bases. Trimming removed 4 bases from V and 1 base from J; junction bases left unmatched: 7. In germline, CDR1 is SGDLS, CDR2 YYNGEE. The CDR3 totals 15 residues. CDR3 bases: TGTGCCAGCAGCTTCGGGACAGCGATTAACTATGGCTACACCTTC. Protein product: CASSFGTAINYGYTF.

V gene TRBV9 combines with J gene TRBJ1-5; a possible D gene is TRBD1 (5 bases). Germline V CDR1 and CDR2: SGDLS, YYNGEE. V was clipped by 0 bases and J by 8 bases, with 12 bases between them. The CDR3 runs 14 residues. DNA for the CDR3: TGTGCCAGCAGCGTAGAGGGAAGCAGGGAGCCCCAGCATTTT. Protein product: CASSVEGSREPQHF.